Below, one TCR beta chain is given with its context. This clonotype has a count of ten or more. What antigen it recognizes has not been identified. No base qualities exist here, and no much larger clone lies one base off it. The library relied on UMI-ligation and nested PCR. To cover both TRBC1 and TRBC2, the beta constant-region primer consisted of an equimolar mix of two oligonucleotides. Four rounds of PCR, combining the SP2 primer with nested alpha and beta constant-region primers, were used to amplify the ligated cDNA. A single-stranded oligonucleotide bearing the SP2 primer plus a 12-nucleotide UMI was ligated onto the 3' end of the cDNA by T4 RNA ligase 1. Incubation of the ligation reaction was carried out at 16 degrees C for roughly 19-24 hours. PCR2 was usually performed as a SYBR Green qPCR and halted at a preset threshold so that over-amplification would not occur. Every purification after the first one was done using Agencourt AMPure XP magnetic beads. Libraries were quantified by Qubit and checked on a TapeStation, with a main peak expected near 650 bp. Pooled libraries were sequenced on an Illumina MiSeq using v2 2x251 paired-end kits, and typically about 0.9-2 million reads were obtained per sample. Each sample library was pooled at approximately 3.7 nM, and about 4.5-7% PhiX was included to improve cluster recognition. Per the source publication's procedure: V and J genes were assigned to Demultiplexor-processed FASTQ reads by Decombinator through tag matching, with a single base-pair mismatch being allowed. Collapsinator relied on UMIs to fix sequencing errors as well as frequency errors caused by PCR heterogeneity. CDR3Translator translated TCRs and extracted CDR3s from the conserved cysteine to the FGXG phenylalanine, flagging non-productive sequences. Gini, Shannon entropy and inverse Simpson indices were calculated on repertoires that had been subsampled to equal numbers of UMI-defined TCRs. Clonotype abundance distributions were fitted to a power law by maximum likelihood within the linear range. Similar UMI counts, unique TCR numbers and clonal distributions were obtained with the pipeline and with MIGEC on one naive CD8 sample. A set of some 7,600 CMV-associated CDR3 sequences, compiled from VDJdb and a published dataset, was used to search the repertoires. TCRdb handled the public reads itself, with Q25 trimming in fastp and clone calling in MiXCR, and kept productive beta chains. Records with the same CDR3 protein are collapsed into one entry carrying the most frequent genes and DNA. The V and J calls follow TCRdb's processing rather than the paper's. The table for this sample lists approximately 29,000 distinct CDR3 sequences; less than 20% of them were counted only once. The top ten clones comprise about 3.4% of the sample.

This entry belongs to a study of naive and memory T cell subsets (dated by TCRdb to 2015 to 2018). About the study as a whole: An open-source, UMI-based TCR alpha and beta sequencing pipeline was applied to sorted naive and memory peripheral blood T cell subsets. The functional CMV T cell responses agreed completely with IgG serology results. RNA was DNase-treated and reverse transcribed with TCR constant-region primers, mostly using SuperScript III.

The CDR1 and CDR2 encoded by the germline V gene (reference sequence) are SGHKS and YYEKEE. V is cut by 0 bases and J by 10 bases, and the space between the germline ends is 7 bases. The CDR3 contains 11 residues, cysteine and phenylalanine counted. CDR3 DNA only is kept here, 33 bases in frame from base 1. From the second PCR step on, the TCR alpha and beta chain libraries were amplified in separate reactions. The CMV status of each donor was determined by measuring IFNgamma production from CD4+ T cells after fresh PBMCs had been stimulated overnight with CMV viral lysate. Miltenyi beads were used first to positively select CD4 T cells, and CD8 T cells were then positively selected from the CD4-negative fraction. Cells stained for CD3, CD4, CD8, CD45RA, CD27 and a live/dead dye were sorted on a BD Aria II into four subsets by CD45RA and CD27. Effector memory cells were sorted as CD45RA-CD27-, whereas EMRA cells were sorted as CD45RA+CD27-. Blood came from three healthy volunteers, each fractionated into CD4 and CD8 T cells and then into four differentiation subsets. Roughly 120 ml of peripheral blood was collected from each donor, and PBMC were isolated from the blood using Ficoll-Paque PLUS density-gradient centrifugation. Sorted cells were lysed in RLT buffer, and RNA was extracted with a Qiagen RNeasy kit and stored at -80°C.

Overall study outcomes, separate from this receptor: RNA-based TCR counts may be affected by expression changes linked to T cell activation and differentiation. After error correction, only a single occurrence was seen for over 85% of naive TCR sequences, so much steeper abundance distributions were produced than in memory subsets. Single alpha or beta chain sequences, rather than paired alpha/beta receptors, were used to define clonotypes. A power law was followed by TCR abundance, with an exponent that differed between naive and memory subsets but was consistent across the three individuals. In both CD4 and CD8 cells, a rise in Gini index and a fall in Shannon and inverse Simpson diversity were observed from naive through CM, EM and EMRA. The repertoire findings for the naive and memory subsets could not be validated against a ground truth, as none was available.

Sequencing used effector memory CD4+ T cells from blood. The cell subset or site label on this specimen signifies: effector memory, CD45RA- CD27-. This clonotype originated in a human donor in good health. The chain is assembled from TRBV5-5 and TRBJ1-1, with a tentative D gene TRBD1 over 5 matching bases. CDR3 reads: CASSLAGGAFF. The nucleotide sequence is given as TGTGCCAGCAGCTTGGCCGGGGGAGCTTTCTTT. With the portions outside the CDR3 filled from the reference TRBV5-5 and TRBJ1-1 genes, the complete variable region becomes DAGVTQSPTHLIKTRGQQVTLRCSPISGHKSVSWYQQVLGQGPQFIFQYYEKEERGRGNFPDRFSARQFPNYSSELNVNALLLGDSALYLCASSLAGGAFFGQGTRLTVV.